This T cell receptor (beta chain) stems from a study of blood T cell repertoires in COVID-19. Measured with immunoSEQ multiplex PCR; TCRdb has only the in-frame clones, and not every one. The sample has about 68,000 clones, roughly 85% seen once; the top ten hold roughly 1.4%. The CDR3 covers 15 residues. CDR1 and CDR2 from the germline V gene are MNHEY and SMNVEV (reference sequence). Trimming removed 8 bases at V and 4 bases at J, with 18 bases between. The chain is built from TRBV27 and TRBJ1-3, with D unresolved. Sequenced material: peripheral blood. The clonotype originates from a woman aged 55-70 years with acute or convalescent COVID-19. The CDR3 region is CASSPRGNVGNTIYF. The CDR3 DNA follows: TGTGCCAGCTCCCCACGGGGTAACGTGGGAAACACCATATATTTT.